The rows below give T cell receptor beta chains drawn from one sample of a study of T-cell memory formation after mild COVID-19. MiXCR was run by TCRdb on the 5' RACE reads, yielding one entry per CDR3 protein. Of about half a million distinct CDR3 sequences listed, roughly 18% are singletons. Material: PBMCs or a T cell subset sorted from them (not recorded which). All receptors come from an adult woman who had mild COVID-19 (a few samples of this study predate the infection). Cell type and time point are not known. The CDR3 runs from the conserved cysteine through the conserved F or W. The order of the fields is J gene, clone size, D gene, V gene, CDR3 protein, CDR3 DNA. D genes are given only for firm matches. Where a row states a size, it is once, few, many or the class of an expanded clone; other rows omit it.

TRBJ2-5 | few | TRBD1 | TRBV6-5 | CASSYSGQGPPETQYF | TGTGCCAGCAGTTACTCCGGACAGGGCCCCCCAGAGACCCAGTACTTC
TRBJ2-3 | - | TRBD1 | TRBV7-9 | CASSQQGLLFADTQYF | TGTGCCAGCAGCCAACAGGGGCTTTTGTTCGCAGATACGCAGTATTTT
TRBJ2-7 | - | TRBD1 | TRBV4-1 | CASSQDAGTGSSYEQYF | TGCGCCAGCAGCCAAGACGCCGGGACAGGGAGCTCCTACGAGCAGTACTTC
TRBJ2-1 | - | - | TRBV3-2 | CASSHPLSPRKGKREQFF | TGTGCCAGCAGCCACCCCTTATCCCCCCGGAAGGGTAAAAGGGAGCAGTTCTTC
TRBJ1-1 | many | - | TRBV9 | CASSPTTELNTEAFF | TGTGCCAGCAGCCCAACGACAGAGTTGAACACTGAAGCTTTCTTT
TRBJ1-1 | - | TRBD1 | TRBV4-1 | CASSSITGTGGIAFF | TGCGCCAGCAGCTCAATAACTGGGACAGGGGGCATAGCTTTCTTT
TRBJ1-5 | - | - | TRBV7-7 | CASSFGGKTEGIGNQPQHF | TGTGCCAGCAGCTTCGGGGGCAAGACGGAGGGCATAGGCAATCAGCCCCAGCATTTT
TRBJ2-2 | few | - | TRBV5-1 | CASSLEPANTGELFF | TGCGCCAGCAGCTTGGAACCCGCGAACACCGGGGAGCTGTTTTTT
TRBJ2-5 | few | - | TRBV6-5 | CASSTAGGQETQYF | TGTGCCAGCAGTACGGCGGGTGGGCAAGAGACCCAGTACTTC
TRBJ2-2 | - | - | TRBV21-1 | CASSRHSRVTLNTGELFF | TGTGCCAGCAGCAGACACAGCAGGGTGACCCTGAACACCGGGGAGCTGTTTTTT
TRBJ1-2 | - | TRBD1 | TRBV18 | CASSPAGGQYGYTF | TGTGCCAGCTCACCCGCAGGGGGTCAATATGGCTACACCTTC
TRBJ1-1 | few | - | TRBV12-3/TRBV12-4 | CASSTQGYTEAFF | TGTGCCAGCAGTACGCAGGGATACACTGAAGCTTTCTTT
TRBJ2-1 | - | TRBD1 | TRBV15 | CATTPGQGYNEQFF | TGTGCCACCACCCCGGGACAGGGCTACAATGAGCAGTTCTTC
TRBJ2-1 | few | TRBD2 | TRBV12-3/TRBV12-4 | CASSFGTSRVFSEQFF | TGTGCCAGCAGTTTTGGGACTAGCCGGGTGTTCAGTGAGCAGTTCTTC
TRBJ2-1 | many | TRBD2 | TRBV12-3/TRBV12-4 | CASSSPLAGGPGNEQFF | TGTGCCAGCAGTTCTCCCCTAGCGGGGGGGCCTGGCAATGAGCAGTTCTTC
TRBJ2-1 | few | TRBD1 | TRBV20-1 | CSARDPTRQGRFGEQFF | TGCAGTGCTAGAGATCCGACAAGACAGGGGAGGTTTGGAGAGCAGTTCTTC
TRBJ2-1 | few | - | TRBV2 | CASRAPMTYNEQFF | TGTGCCAGCAGGGCACCTATGACGTACAATGAGCAGTTCTTC
TRBJ2-5 | many | - | TRBV11-2 | CASSLDPAGETPQYF | TGTGCCAGCAGCTTAGATCCGGCAGGCGAGACGCCCCAGTACTTC
TRBJ2-1 | few | - | TRBV12-3/TRBV12-4 | CASTSLMGNEQFF | TGTGCCAGCACCTCACTTATGGGCAATGAGCAGTTCTTC
TRBJ1-1 | - | TRBD1 | TRBV29-1 | CSVERTGTEAFF | TGCAGCGTTGAACGGACAGGGACTGAAGCTTTCTTT
TRBJ2-1 | - | - | TRBV2 | CASSTSGFWDEQFF | TGTGCCAGCAGTACCTCCGGCTTCTGGGATGAGCAGTTCTTC
TRBJ2-7 | - | - | TRBV4-1 | CASSQGGSPQYF | TGCGCCAGCAGCCAAGGAGGCAGTCCTCAGTACTTC
TRBJ1-5 | - | TRBD1 | TRBV20-1 | CSALPGGTYSNQPQHF | TGCAGTGCCCTTCCAGGGGGCACTTATAGCAATCAGCCCCAGCATTTT
TRBJ2-7 | - | - | TRBV21-1 | CASIPGQPFQQYF | TGTGCCAGCATTCCCGGACAGCCATTCCAGCAGTACTTC
TRBJ2-1 | - | TRBD1 | TRBV27 | CASRATGGDEQFF | TGTGCCAGCAGGGCCACAGGGGGCGATGAGCAGTTCTTC
TRBJ1-2 | few | - | TRBV12-3/TRBV12-4 | CASSLVGLGRGYTF | TGTGCCAGCAGTTTAGTAGGTCTCGGTCGGGGCTACACCTTC
TRBJ1-4 | few | - | TRBV3-1 | CASSQGGLLNEELFF | TGTGCCAGCAGCCAGGGCGGACTCCTGAATGAAGAACTGTTTTTT
TRBJ2-2 | - | - | TRBV24-1 | CATSDPARGTNTGELFF | TGTGCCACCAGTGACCCAGCCCGGGGGACGAACACCGGGGAGCTGTTTTTT
TRBJ2-2 | - | TRBD2 | TRBV20-1 | CSAGKAGLGTGELFF | TGCAGTGCTGGAAAAGCGGGATTGGGCACCGGGGAGCTGTTTTTT
TRBJ2-5 | many | TRBD2 | TRBV12-3/TRBV12-4 | CASRGGVTGETQYF | TGTGCCAGCAGGGGGGGGGTTACTGGAGAGACCCAGTACTTC
TRBJ2-4 | few | - | TRBV30 | CAWNEGNKNIQYF | TGTGCCTGGAACGAGGGGAACAAAAACATTCAGTACTTC
TRBJ2-1 | - | - | TRBV19 | CASSILRLAGNEQFF | TGTGCCAGTAGTATTTTAAGGCTAGCAGGCAATGAGCAGTTCTTC
TRBJ2-7 | - | TRBD2 | TRBV7-9 | CASSLTPGLAGGREQYF | TGTGCCAGCAGCTTAACCCCCGGACTAGCGGGAGGGCGGGAGCAGTACTTC
TRBJ2-1 | - | TRBD2 | TRBV7-9 | CASSSGLAIAYNEQFF | TGTGCCAGCAGCTCGGGACTAGCGATTGCCTACAATGAGCAGTTCTTC
TRBJ1-1 | - | - | TRBV4-1 | CASSQEVARGTEAFF | TGCGCCAGCAGCCAAGAAGTGGCGAGGGGGACTGAAGCTTTCTTT
TRBJ2-7 | - | - | TRBV7-9 | CASSLPQGREQYF | TGTGCCAGCAGCTTACCTCAGGGCCGGGAGCAGTACTTC
TRBJ2-2 | - | - | TRBV24-1 | CATSEGGNTGELFF | TGTGCCACCAGTGAGGGAGGGAACACCGGGGAGCTGTTTTTT
TRBJ2-1 | once | TRBD2 | TRBV4-1 | CASSQMSGTSGNNEQFF | TGCGCCAGCAGCCAAATGTCCGGGACTAGCGGTAACAATGAGCAGTTCTTC
TRBJ2-1 | few | TRBD2 | TRBV18 | CASSPRGLAGAYNEQFF | TGTGCCAGCTCACCACGGGGACTAGCGGGGGCCTACAATGAGCAGTTCTTC
TRBJ2-7 | - | - | TRBV4-3 | CASSQGIGTGSYEQYF | TGCGCCAGCAGCCAAGGAATCGGGACCGGCTCCTACGAGCAGTACTTC
TRBJ2-1 | - | TRBD1 | TRBV5-1 | CASSFSAGTEYNEQFF | TGCGCCAGCAGTTTTTCCGCCGGGACAGAGTACAATGAGCAGTTCTTC
TRBJ2-1 | - | - | TRBV29-1 | CSVGHRYEQFF | TGCAGCGTAGGACACAGGTATGAGCAGTTCTTC
TRBJ2-7 | - | TRBD2 | TRBV7-8 | CASSRGNGRAGEEQYF | TGTGCCAGCAGCCGAGGAAACGGGAGGGCCGGGGAGGAGCAGTACTTC
TRBJ2-3 | - | TRBD2 | TRBV12-5 | CASADLPGGGTKGTYTQYF | TGTGCTAGTGCCGACCTCCCGGGAGGCGGCACAAAGGGCACATATACGCAGTATTTT
TRBJ2-4 | few | - | TRBV2 | CASSTLAKNIQYF | TGTGCCAGCAGTACACTAGCCAAAAACATTCAGTACTTC
TRBJ1-3 | few | - | TRBV5-1 | CASSFDSYSGNTIYF | TGCGCCAGCAGCTTCGACAGCTACTCTGGAAACACCATATATTTT